This TCR beta chain derives from a study of T-cell reconstitution after alpha-beta-depleted transplantation in children. In its sample, this clonotype was seen many times. There are 17 residues in the CDR3. Per germline, CDR1 MGHRA and CDR2 YSYEKL. J lost 5 bases, V lost 3 bases, and 12 bases had no gene match. Library preparation (for TCRbeta) was performed with unique molecular identifiers. One entry per CDR3 protein results from TCRdb running MiXCR on the PCR reads. Here the sample spans 75,000 to 100,000 distinct CDR3 sequences, 6.5% to 8.5% being singletons. This clonotype originated in a human donor who donated a stem cell graft to a child with congenital amegakaryocytic thrombocytopenia. The chain has TRBV4-1 and TRBJ1-5; 8 bases map to TRBD1. Sequences were derived from PBMCs from the stem cell graft donor, sampled from the stem cell graft. In DNA form, the CDR3 reads TGCGCCAGCAGCCACGCATCCAGGGGGCGAAGGGATCAGCCCCAGCATTTT. It encodes CASSHASRGRRDQPQHF.